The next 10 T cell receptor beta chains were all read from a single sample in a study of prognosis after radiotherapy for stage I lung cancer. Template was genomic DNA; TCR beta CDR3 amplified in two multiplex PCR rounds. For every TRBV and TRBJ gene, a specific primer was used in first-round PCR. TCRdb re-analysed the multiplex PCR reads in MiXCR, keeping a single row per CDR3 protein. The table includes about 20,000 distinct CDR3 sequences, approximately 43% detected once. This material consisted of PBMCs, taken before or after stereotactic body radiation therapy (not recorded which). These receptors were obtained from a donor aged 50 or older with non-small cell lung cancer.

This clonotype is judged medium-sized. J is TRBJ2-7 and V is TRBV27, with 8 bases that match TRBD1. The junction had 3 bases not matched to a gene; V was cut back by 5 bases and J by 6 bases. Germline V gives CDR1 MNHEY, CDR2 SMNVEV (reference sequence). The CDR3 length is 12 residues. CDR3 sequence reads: CASSPTGVEQYF. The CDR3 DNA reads TGTGCCAGCAGTCCGACAGGGGTCGAGCAGTACTTC.

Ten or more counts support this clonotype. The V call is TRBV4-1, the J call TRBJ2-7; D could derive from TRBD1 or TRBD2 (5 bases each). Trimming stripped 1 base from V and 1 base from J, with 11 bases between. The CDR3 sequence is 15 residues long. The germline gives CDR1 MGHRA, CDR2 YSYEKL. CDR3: CASSQAPEGSYEQYF. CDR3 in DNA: TGCGCCAGCAGCCAAGCCCCCGAGGGGTCCTACGAGCAGTACTTC.

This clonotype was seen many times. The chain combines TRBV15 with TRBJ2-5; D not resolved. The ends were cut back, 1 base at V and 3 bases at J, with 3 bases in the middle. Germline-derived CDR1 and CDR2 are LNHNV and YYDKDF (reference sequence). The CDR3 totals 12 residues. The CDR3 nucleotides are TGTGCCACCAGCAGAGCGGAAGAGACCCAGTACTTC. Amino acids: CATSRAEETQYF.

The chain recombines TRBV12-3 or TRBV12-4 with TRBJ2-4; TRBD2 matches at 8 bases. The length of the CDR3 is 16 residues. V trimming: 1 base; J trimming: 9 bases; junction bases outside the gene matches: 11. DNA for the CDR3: TGTGCCAGCAGTTTAGGAACGGGAGGGCCTCGGATCATTCAGTACTTC. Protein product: CASSLGTGGPRIIQYF.

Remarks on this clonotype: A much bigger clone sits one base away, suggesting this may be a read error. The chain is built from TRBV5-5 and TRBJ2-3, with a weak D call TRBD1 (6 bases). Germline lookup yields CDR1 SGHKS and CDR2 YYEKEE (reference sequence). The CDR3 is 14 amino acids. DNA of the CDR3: TGTGCCAGCAGCCTGGACAGAAACACATATACGCAGTATTTT. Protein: CASSLDRNTYTQYF.

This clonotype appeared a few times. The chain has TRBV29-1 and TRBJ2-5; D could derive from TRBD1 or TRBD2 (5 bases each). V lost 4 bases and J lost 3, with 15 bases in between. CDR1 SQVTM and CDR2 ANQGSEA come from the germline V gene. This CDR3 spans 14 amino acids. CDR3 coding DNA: TGCAGCGTTGTCACCCGGGACGGAAAAGAGACCCAGTACTTC. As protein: CSVVTRDGKETQYF.

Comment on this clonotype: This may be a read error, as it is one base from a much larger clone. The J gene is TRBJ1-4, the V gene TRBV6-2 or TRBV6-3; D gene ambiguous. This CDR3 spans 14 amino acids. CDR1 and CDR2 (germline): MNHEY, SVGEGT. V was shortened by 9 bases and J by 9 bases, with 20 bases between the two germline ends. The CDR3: CARSELGPSQKLFF. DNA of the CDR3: TGTGCCAGAAGTGAACTGGGCCCCAGCCAAAAACTGTTTTTT.

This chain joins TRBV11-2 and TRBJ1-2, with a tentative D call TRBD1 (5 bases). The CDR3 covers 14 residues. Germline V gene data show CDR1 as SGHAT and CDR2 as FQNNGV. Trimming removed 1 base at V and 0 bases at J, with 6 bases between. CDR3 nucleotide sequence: TGTGCCAGCAGCTTAGGGGGGGCTAACTATGGCTACACCTTC. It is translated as CASSLGGANYGYTF.

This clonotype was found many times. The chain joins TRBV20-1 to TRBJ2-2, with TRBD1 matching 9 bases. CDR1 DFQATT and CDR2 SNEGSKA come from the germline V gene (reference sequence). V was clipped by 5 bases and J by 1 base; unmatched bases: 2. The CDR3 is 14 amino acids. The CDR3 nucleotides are TGCAGTGCTCACAGGGGGCGGAACACCGGGGAGCTGTTTTTT. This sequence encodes CSAHRGRNTGELFF.

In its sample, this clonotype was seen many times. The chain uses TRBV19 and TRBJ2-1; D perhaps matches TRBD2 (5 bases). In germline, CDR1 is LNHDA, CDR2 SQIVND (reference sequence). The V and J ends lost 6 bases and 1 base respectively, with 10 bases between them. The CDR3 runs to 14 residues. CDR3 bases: TGTGCCAGTAGGGGGAGCTCATCCTACAATGAGCAGTTCTTC. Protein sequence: CASRGSSSYNEQFF. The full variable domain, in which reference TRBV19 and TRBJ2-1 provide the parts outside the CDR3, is DGGITQSPKYLFRKEGQNVTLSCEQNLNHDAMYWYRQDPGQGLRLIYYSQIVNDFQKGDIAEGYSVSREKKESFPLTVTSAQKNPTAFYLCASRGSSSYNEQFFGPGTRLTVL.